The T cell receptor beta chain described here comes from a study of T cells in Graves' hyperthyroidism and ophthalmopathy (dated by TCRdb to about 2019). General notes on the study: Peripheral blood samples were taken at the time of initial diagnosis, prior to any treatment. The study also compared thyroid tissue and blood T-cell repertoires from more than 5 Graves' hyperthyroidism patients. The paper reports TCR Vbeta CDR3 sequencing of some 140 peripheral blood samples: around 41 ophthalmopathy, some 80 hyperthyroidism and approximately 17 progressor patients. Prospective prediction of ophthalmopathy was tested in an independent validation cohort of about 19 hyperthyroidism patients and roughly 16 patients who later progressed to ophthalmopathy. The 100 or so discovery patients were randomly split 7:3 into training and test sets. Once sampling was done, hyperthyroidism patients were given methimazole at a starting dose of 30 mg daily, whereas ophthalmopathy patients were given high-dose intravenous methylprednisolone. To identify TCR V-J signatures that set the groups apart, the researchers used a discovery cohort of 90 to 100 patients, made up of around 42 with Graves' ophthalmopathy and some 58 with stable Graves' hyperthyroidism.

The table lists this clonotype with a few counts. The target of this receptor is not known. There are no base qualities to consult, and no much larger clone falls within one base. Broader findings and caveats from the paper: Sample size was not statistically predetermined, and blinding of investigators to group allocation was not performed. A 13 V-J signature model separated ophthalmopathy from stable hyperthyroidism, with 87.88% sensitivity and just under 84% specificity in cross-validation and 80%/75% in testing. In validation, the model predicted progression to ophthalmopathy with 55% to 71% sensitivity and roughly 75% specificity, a median of 6.5 months before onset. Most expanded thyroid clonotypes (frequency above 0.001) were also found in blood, which suggests that blood repertoires may mirror thyroid immune responses.

Amplification of TCR beta CDR3 regions was carried out from RNA transcripts. For the first round of RT-PCR on the TCR CDR3, the HTBI primer set was used together with the Qiagen OneStep RT-PCR kit. Libraries were constructed in a second round of multiplex PCR, after which size selection and purification were performed. The libraries were sequenced on an Illumina HiSeq2000 using paired-end 100 bp reads. Turning to the authors' computational methods: SOAPnuke was used to process the raw data, with reads discarded if the reads contained adapters or uncalled bases, had a mean Phred below 15, or lacked an exact constant-primer or identifier match. High-quality paired reads were merged using COPE v1.2.5, and each unique nucleotide sequence was defined as a clonotype. MiTCR v1.1 was used to align clonotypes to the IMGT TRBV, TRBD and TRBJ reference segments. The analysis was restricted to V-J combinations with a frequency above 0.0001, which together covered just over 98% of the repertoires. The TCS score was defined as F50 (clonal expansion) divided by E x V (chaos), with BLOSUM62-based TCRdist calculated between CDR3 peptides within each V-J. Welch's t-statistics and random forest reduced 500 to 550 V-J features to 13, which were used in a naive Bayes classifier (R e1071). Through fastp at Q25 and MiXCR, TCRdb rebuilt clones from the public reads, retaining in-frame beta chains. Identical CDR3 proteins give one entry, which carries the most common genes and DNA. None of the V and J calls come from the authors' own analysis; TCRdb made them. Recorded for this sample are hundreds of thousands of distinct CDR3 sequences; less than 25% of them occurred a single time. The top ten hold roughly a third of the sample.

Moderately to severely active disease, a Clinical Activity Score of at least 3, a NOSPECS grade of at least 4, and a duration under 3 months were present in ophthalmopathy patients. The study excluded patients with uncontrolled infections, other autoimmune diseases, pregnancy or lactation. Diagnoses were based on clinical symptoms, serum thyroxine and TRAb, thyroid ultrasound and orbital computed tomography. PBMCs were isolated from approximately 10 ml of fresh peripheral blood by Ficoll-Paque density gradient centrifugation. Total RNA was extracted using Trizol reagent, and RNA quality was assessed on an Agilent 2100 Bioanalyzer. Sequences DFQATT (CDR1) and SNEGSKA (CDR2) are obtained from the germline V gene (reference sequence). The junction carries 19 bases between V and J, which are trimmed by 6 bases and 5 bases respectively. The CDR3 holds 14 amino acids from the cysteine to the phenylalanine. The sequence is cut down to CDR3 DNA, 42 bases in frame from base 1.

The chain was built from TRBV20-1 and TRBJ2-5, with the D call perhaps TRBD1 or TRBD2, as 7 bases match in each case. The specimen was blood. This receptor was obtained from a man in his thirties or forties with Graves' ophthalmopathy. In nucleotides, the sequence is TGCAGTGCCAAAAGCGGGACAGATTACGAGACCCAGTACTTC. Its amino acids are CSAKSGTDYETQYF.